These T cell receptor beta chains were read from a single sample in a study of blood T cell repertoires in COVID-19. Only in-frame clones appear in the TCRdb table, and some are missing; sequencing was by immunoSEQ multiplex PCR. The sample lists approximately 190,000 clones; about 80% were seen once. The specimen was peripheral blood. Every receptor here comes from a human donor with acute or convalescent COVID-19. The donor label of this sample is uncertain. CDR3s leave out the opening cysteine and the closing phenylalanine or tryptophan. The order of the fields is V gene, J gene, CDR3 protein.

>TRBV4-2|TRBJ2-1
ASSQEAAGPYEQF
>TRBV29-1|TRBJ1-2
SVDTQTAGRYGYT
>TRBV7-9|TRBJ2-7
ASSRYRGYEQY
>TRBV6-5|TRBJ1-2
ASSGNNYGYT
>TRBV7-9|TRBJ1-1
ASSRATGGTEAF
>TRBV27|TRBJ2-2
ASSFRGTGLGRELF
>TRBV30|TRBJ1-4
AWSVGQVGQKLF
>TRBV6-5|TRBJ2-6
ASTRGQSGANVLT
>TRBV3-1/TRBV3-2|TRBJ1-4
ASSQDNRGKKLF
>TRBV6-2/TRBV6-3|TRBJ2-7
ASSYSSLGRYEQY
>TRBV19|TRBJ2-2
ASSMPSGRAMGTGELF
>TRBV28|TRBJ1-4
ASREGSGEKLF
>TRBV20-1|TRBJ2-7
SARVSYEQY
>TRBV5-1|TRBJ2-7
ASSLEVGGTYEQY
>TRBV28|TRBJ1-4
ASTLGGQGGEKLF
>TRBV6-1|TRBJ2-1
ASSERAGGRGNEQF
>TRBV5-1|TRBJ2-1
ASSLGQNYNEQF
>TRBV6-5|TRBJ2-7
ASSYSSGTTYEQY
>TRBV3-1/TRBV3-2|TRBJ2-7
ASSPSTSSHYEQY
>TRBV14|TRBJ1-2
ASSQATGLPLDGYT
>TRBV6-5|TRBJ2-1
ASSLVDRHNEQF
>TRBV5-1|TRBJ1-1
ASSLGLLNTEAF
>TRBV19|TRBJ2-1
ASSIVGLAGSDEQF
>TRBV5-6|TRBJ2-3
ASSVRTGLPSTDTQY
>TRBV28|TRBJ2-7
ASSFRQGSYEQY
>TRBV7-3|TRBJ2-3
ASSFGGEPDTQY
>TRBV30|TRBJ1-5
AWSSVGRNNQPQH
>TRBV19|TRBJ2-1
ASTQLAGGFDEQF
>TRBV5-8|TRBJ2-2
ASSLALTVSSTGELF
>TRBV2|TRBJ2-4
ASNQREFDKNIQY
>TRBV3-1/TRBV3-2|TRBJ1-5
ASSHGGPGNQPQH
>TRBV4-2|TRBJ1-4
ASSQAQGQGNEKLF
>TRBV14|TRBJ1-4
ASSQDVRGKLF
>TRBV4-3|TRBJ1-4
ASSQARTGEKLF
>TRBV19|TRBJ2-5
ASSRQGRGETQY
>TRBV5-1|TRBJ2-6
ASSLGGTGANVLT
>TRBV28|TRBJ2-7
ASSSQGPRTYEQY
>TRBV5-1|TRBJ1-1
ASSYTGTGLNTEAF
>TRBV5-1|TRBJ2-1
ASTRGGRARDEQF
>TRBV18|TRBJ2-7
ASSPLPGAAEQY
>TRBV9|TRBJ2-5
ASSVGGLEETQY
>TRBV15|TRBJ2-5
ATSRDGEVQETQY